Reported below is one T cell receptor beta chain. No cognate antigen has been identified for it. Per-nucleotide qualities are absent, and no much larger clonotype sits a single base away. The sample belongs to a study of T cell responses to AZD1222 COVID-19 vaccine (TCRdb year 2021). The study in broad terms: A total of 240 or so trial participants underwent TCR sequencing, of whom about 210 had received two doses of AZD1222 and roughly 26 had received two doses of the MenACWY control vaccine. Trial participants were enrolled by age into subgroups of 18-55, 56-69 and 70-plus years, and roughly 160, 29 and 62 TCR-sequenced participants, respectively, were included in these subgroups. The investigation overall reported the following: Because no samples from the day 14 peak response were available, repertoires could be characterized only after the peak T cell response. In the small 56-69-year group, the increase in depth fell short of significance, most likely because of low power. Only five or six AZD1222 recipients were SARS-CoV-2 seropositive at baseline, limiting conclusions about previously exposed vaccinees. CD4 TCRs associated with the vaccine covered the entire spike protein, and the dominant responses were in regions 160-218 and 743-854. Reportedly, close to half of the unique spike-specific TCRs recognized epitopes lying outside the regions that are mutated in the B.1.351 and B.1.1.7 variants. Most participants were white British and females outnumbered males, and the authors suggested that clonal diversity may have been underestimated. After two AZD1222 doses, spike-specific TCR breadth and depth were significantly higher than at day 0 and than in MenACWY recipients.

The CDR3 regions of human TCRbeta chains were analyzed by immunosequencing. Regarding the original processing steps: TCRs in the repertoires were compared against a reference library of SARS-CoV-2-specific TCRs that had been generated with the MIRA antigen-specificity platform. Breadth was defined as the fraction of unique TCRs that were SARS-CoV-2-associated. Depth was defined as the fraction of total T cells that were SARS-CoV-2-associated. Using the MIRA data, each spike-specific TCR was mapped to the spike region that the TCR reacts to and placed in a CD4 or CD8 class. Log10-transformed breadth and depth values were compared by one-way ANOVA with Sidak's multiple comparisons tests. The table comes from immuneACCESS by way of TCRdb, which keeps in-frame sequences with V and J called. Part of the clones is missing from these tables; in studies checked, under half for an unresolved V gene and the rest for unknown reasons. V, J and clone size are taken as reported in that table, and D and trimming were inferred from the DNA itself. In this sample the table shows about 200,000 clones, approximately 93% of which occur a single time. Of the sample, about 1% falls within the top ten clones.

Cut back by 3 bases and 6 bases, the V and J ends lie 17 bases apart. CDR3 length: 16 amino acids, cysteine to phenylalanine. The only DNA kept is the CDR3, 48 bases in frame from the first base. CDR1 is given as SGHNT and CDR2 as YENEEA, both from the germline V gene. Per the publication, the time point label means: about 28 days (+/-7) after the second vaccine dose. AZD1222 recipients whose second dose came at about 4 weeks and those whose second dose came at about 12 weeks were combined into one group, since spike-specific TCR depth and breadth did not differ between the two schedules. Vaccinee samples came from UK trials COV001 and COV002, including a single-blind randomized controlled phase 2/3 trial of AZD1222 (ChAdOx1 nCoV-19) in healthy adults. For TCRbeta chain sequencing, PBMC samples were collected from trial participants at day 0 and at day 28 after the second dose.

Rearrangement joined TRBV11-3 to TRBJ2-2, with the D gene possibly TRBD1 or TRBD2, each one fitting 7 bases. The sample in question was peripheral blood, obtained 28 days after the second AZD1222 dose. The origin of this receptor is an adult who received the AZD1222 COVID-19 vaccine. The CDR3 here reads CASSLDSRGGAGELFF. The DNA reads TGTGCCAGCAGCTTGGATTCCAGGGGGGGGGCCGGGGAGCTGTTTTTT.